Listed below are T cell receptor beta chains from one sample, sequenced in a study of response to subunit inactivated influenza vaccine. In TCRdb, the RT-PCR reads were re-called with MiXCR into one record per CDR3 protein. The sample has about 780,000 distinct CDR3 sequences, less than 20% seen once. This material consisted of PBMCs from blood, taken around 5 days after vaccination. These receptors were taken from a man over 45 who received an inactivated influenza vaccine. CDR3s include the opening cysteine and the closing phenylalanine or tryptophan.

J gene	V gene	CDR3 protein
TRBJ2-3	TRBV7-2	CASSLVTGTSTDTQYF
TRBJ2-7	TRBV28	CASPFGAEPFFYEQYF
TRBJ2-1	TRBV29-1	CSVVKGVTSGYNEQFF
TRBJ2-2	TRBV6-5	CASSYDPGSIVSGELFF
TRBJ2-3	TRBV27	CASSRLKPDTQYF
TRBJ1-1	TRBV7-2	CASSLAGVTEAFF
TRBJ1-6	TRBV13	CASSLSGETYNSPLHF
TRBJ1-1	TRBV6-1	CASSGPRGNTEAFF
TRBJ2-3	TRBV7-2	CASSLAGGFTDTQYF
TRBJ2-1	TRBV7-7	CASSLGGHFGSSGNEQFF
TRBJ2-5	TRBV6-2/TRBV6-3	CASSLGGLADKETQYF
TRBJ2-7	TRBV10-1	CASSERGLGEQYF
TRBJ2-3	TRBV5-1	CASTLWGGNTDTQYF
TRBJ2-3	TRBV2	CASSETRLVTDTQYF
TRBJ1-5	TRBV25-1	CASSDPFTGQDQHF
TRBJ2-6	TRBV15	CATSRDLRGGHLPWSGANVLTF
TRBJ2-1	TRBV15	CATSRQPGQGYNEQFF
TRBJ1-1	TRBV5-5	CASSFGTEATEAFF
TRBJ2-1	TRBV20-1	CSAVRTSGYNEQFF
TRBJ2-5	TRBV6-5	CASSSSGTTQETQYF
TRBJ2-3	TRBV7-9	CASSPLGGRGWDTQYF
TRBJ2-7	TRBV27	CASSLYPGFSYEQYF
TRBJ1-2	TRBV20-1	CSASFGREDGYTF
TRBJ2-3	TRBV20-1	CSARKSGGDTDTQYF
TRBJ1-2	TRBV6-1	CATDRDYGYTF
TRBJ1-1	TRBV12-3/TRBV12-4	CASRPGRSDGREAFF
TRBJ2-5	TRBV7-2	CASSLGRILQETQYF
TRBJ2-3	TRBV13	CASSLFREPDTQYF
TRBJ2-1	TRBV12-3/TRBV12-4	CASSWGTGAYNEQFF
TRBJ1-1	TRBV12-3/TRBV12-4	CASRQDREDAEAFF
TRBJ1-5	TRBV20-1	CSARLQGWDQPQHF
TRBJ2-5	TRBV20-1	CSPNKQGPQETQYF
TRBJ1-2	TRBV20-1	CSAAGQHFGGYTF
TRBJ1-2	TRBV7-2	CASRPSQGGYTF
TRBJ2-7	TRBV10-3	CAISESGLAGNEQYF
TRBJ2-2	TRBV7-8	CASIPRRLGTNTGELFF
TRBJ2-5	TRBV6-5	CASSYWGLAEGQETQYF
TRBJ1-1	TRBV5-5	CASRYGTGGTEAFF
TRBJ2-7	TRBV10-3	CAISGKGGLVGEQYF
TRBJ2-3	TRBV10-3	CAISEGGRDTQYF
TRBJ2-7	TRBV24-1	CATRRGSYEQYF
TRBJ1-3	TRBV12-3/TRBV12-4	CASRSAGPTGSGNTIYF
TRBJ2-7	TRBV3-1	CASSQGIHEQYF
TRBJ2-7	TRBV5-6	CASSQPGQGLAGRSYEQYF
TRBJ2-5	TRBV4-3	CASSQDYGNRGETQYF
TRBJ2-1	TRBV12-3/TRBV12-4	CASSLAPDRGTYNEQFF
TRBJ2-2	TRBV6-5	CASSYSARTGLNTGELFF
TRBJ2-1	TRBV14	CASSPKPTGFNEQFF
TRBJ1-4	TRBV27	CASSLSGRGRGEKLFF